This T cell receptor beta chain came from a study of radiotherapy plus CTLA-4 blockade in lung cancer. For the study at large: Among enrolled patients, roughly 18% responded and approximately 33% achieved disease control.

Using immunoSEQ multiplex PCR, the repertoire was profiled, and TCRdb retains in-frame clones only, with some absent. The table records 95,000 to 150,000 clones, just under 90% of them present only once. In regard to this clone: Its matching antigen is unknown.

Per the germline V gene, CDR1 is KGHSH and CDR2 is LQKENI. V lost 5 bases and J lost 0; bases outside the gene matches: 6. The CDR3 length is 15 residues. Study results and limitations: Radiotherapy plus ipilimumab was followed by expansion in blood of tumor-derived TCR clones.

The sequencing here drew on peripheral blood, taken from a patient treated with radiotherapy plus ipilimumab. V gene TRBV18 combines with J gene TRBJ2-7; 8 bases are shared with TRBD1. The TCR sequence derives from a human donor with non-small cell lung cancer that progressed on radiotherapy plus ipilimumab. The CDR3, as DNA: TGTGCCAGCTCAAGAGACAGGGGCATCTCCTACGAGCAGTACTTC. Translated, it gives CASSRDRGISYEQYF.